This TCR beta chain came from a study of T cell clones after liver transplantation. Study-wide context: Tolerant meant at least one year fully off immunosuppression without liver enzymes above twice normal.

As to this clone: Its cognate antigen is unknown.

The CDR3 covers 15 residues. CDR1 MNHEY and CDR2 SMNVEV come from the germline V gene (reference sequence). Trimming left V 3 bases short and J 5 bases short, with 14 bases between. Whole-study results and caveats: A significant post-transplant drop in circulating graft-donor-reactive CD4 TCRbeta sequences occurred in most of the 8 subjects. Donor-reactive sequences fell more than third party-reactive ones, suggesting partial deletion.

The data were produced by immunoSEQ multiplex PCR, yet TCRdb's version contains in-frame clones alone and is incomplete. Of around 100,000 clones detected, around 80% appear once; the ten largest clones hold roughly 2.8%. The source of this sequence is a human patient who received a liver transplant. A share of the T cells may be of graft donor origin. V usage is TRBV27 and J usage is TRBJ2-1; the D gene is possibly TRBD1 (5 bases). The sample was CD4+ T cells from blood, taken around 48 months after liver transplant. The CDR3 DNA sequence: TGTGCCAGCAGTTTCCTCCTGGAAGGGGACAATGAGCAGTTCTTC. Its protein is CASSFLLEGDNEQFF.